The 20 T cell receptor beta chains listed next were all sequenced from one sample in a study of Graves' ophthalmopathy and Graves' hyperthyroidism. Beta-chain TCR CDR3 regions were amplified from RNA transcripts. A first-round RT-PCR used HTBI primers, followed by a second-round multiplex PCR. TCRdb recomputed calls from the multiplex PCR reads with MiXCR, one row per CDR3 protein. The sample contains almost 400,000 distinct CDR3 sequences, around 17% of which appear only once. The material sequenced was peripheral blood. All receptors come from a woman aged 18-35 years with Graves' ophthalmopathy.

The sample holds many counts of this clonotype. The chain links TRBV7-2 to TRBJ2-7, with D possibly being TRBD2 (5 bases). Trimming took 4 bases from V and 3 from J, leaving 16 bases between them. The CDR3 is 15 amino acids. The V gene's germline CDR1 is SGHTA and CDR2 FQGNSA. The DNA of the CDR3 is TGTGCCAGCAGCTCCGGACTCTACGAGGGCTACGAGCAGTACTTC. Translating it yields CASSSGLYEGYEQYF.

This clonotype occurred many times. The chain joins TRBV30 to TRBJ2-2, with D maybe TRBD1 (5 bases). Looked up from germline, CDR1 is GTSNPN and CDR2 is SVGIG (reference sequence). Deletions cut 2 bases from V and 5 bases from J, with 12 bases between. This CDR3 region has 14 residues. The CDR3 DNA reads as TGTGCCTGGAGTCCCCCCCCAGGGACCGGGGAGCTGTTTTTT. Amino acids: CAWSPPPGTGELFF.

This clonotype was counted ten times or more. J is TRBJ1-1 and V is TRBV28; D is unresolved. Trimming removed 3 bases at V and 1 base at J, with 6 bases between. CDR1 and CDR2 (germline): MDHEN, SYDVKM. The CDR3 is 13 residues long. CDR3 in amino acids: CASSFWRNTEAFF. Written as DNA, the CDR3 is TGTGCCAGCAGTTTTTGGAGGAACACTGAAGCTTTCTTT.

This clonotype was seen ten or more times. CDR3 nucleotide sequence: TGTGCCAGCAGTGAATCCGGCTTCTGGTCCAATTCACCCCTCCACTTT. Protein: CASSESGFWSNSPLHF. The chain combines TRBV6-1 with TRBJ1-6; D is unclear. The CDR3 is 16 amino acids. The germline V and J ends were trimmed by 2 bases and 7 bases, with 15 bases remaining between them. Germline loops: CDR1 MNHNS, CDR2 SASEGT.

This clonotype was observed at least ten times. This chain connects TRBV6-5 to TRBJ2-7; 9 bases align to TRBD1. Germline CDR1 and CDR2: MNHEY and SVGAGI. V was clipped by 6 bases and J by 3 bases; unmatched bases: 6. CDR3 length: 14 amino acids. CDR3 amino acids: CASRPGQGVYEQYF. The DNA for the CDR3 is TGTGCCAGCAGACCGGGACAGGGAGTCTACGAGCAGTACTTC.

This clonotype has just a few counts. CDR3 sequence: CASSGPQGASNQPQHF. CDR3 nucleotide sequence: TGTGCCAGCAGCGGCCCCCAGGGGGCTAGCAATCAGCCCCAGCATTTT. The chain couples TRBV11-2 to TRBJ1-5, with 8 bases aligning to TRBD1. J gave up 0 bases and V 5 bases, and 6 bases lay outside the gene matches. Germline values: CDR1 SGHAT, CDR2 FQNNGV. CDR3 length equals 16 residues.

This clonotype occurred many times. V gene TRBV30 combines with J gene TRBJ2-5; no definite D call. Trimming removed 0 bases from V and 1 base from J, with 9 bases in between. In germline, CDR1 is GTSNPN, CDR2 SVGIG (reference sequence). This CDR3 spans 14 amino acids. The CDR3 DNA reads TGTGCCTGGAGTGTACCAGGAATCCAAGAGACCCAGTACTTC. Its translation: CAWSVPGIQETQYF.

This clonotype was found many times. The V gene is TRBV29-1, the J gene TRBJ2-5; D ambiguous. Trimming took 2 bases from V and 5 from J, leaving 6 bases between them. The CDR3 sequence is 11 residues long. Germline-derived CDR1 and CDR2 are SQVTM and ANQGSEA. CDR3 coding DNA: TGCAGCGTTGAAATGTTGGAGACCCAGTACTTC. Translated, it gives CSVEMLETQYF.

This clonotype was picked up many times. The chain couples TRBV30 to TRBJ1-1; 9 nucleotides match TRBD1. V lost 4 bases and J lost 6; bases outside the gene matches: 3. Germline-derived CDR1 and CDR2 are GTSNPN and SVGIG (reference sequence). The CDR3 has 12 amino acids. CDR3 in DNA: TGTGCCTGGAACCGACAGGGGGCTGAAGCTTTCTTT. Protein: CAWNRQGAEAFF.

This clonotype was detected many times. V gene TRBV29-1 combines with J gene TRBJ2-7, with TRBD2 matching over 11 bases. CDR1 is SQVTM and CDR2 is ANQGSEA in the germline V gene. The CDR3 is 14 residues long. Losses at the gene ends were 4 bases for V and 7 bases for J; bases not matched to a gene: 9. The CDR3 loop is CSVAGLAGPEEQYF. The CDR3 DNA reads as TGCAGCGTTGCTGGACTAGCGGGTCCGGAGGAGCAGTACTTC.

This clonotype was detected ten times or more. This chain links TRBV30 with TRBJ1-1, with D unresolved. V was pared by 5 bases and J by 4 bases, with 14 bases between. The germline V gene encodes CDR1 GTSNPN and CDR2 SVGIG (reference sequence). The length of the CDR3 is 13 residues. As DNA, the CDR3 is TGTGCCTGGGGGGAACAAGGACCCACTGAAGCTTTCTTT. Translation gives CAWGEQGPTEAFF.

In this sample, this clonotype turned up many times. The chain combines TRBV14 with TRBJ2-7, with TRBD1 identical over 11 bases. CDR3 length: 17 amino acids. Germline CDR1 reads SGHDN; CDR2 reads FVKESK. Germline trimming cut 0 bases from V and 4 bases from J; bases unmatched to any gene: 8. CDR3 loop: CASSQDMDRGRGYEQYF. The CDR3 nucleotides are TGTGCCAGCAGCCAAGATATGGACAGGGGGCGCGGTTACGAGCAGTACTTC.

The chain combines TRBV6-1 with TRBJ2-5; perhaps TRBD2 as D (5 bases). Germline CDR1 MNHNS, CDR2 SASEGT. The length of the CDR3 is 13 residues. Trimming cost V 6 bases and J 0 bases, with 8 bases left between them. Written as DNA, the CDR3 is TGTGCCAGCAGAAGGGAGTACCAAGAGACCCAGTACTTC. This codes for CASRREYQETQYF.

In its sample, this clonotype was seen many times. The chain employs TRBV7-8 and TRBJ1-1, with TRBD1 matching 7 bases. This CDR3 is 15 amino acids long. The V gene's germline CDR1 is SGHVS and CDR2 FQNEAQ. After removal of 0 bases from V and 3 bases from J, the junction contained 4 bases not matched to a gene. The CDR3 sequence is CASSLATGLDTEAFF. In nucleotides, the CDR3 is TGTGCCAGCAGCTTAGCGACAGGGCTGGACACTGAAGCTTTCTTT.

This clonotype was counted many times. The chain joins TRBV30 to TRBJ2-2; D is tentatively TRBD1 or TRBD2 (5 bases each). Per germline, CDR1 GTSNPN and CDR2 SVGIG (reference sequence). This CDR3 has 14 residues. The ends were cut back, 3 bases at V and 4 bases at J, with 12 bases in the middle. The CDR3 is CAWRWGTVTGELFF. Written as DNA, the CDR3 is TGTGCCTGGAGATGGGGGACGGTCACCGGGGAGCTGTTTTTT.

The gene calls are TRBV20-1 and TRBJ2-5, with unresolved D. Germline CDR1 reads DFQATT; CDR2 reads SNEGSKA (reference sequence). The CDR3 covers 13 residues. Trimming took off 3 bases at V and 5 bases at J, with 13 bases between the two ends. CDR3 bases: TGCAGTGCTAGTGGGCAAATCGGGGAGACCCAGTACTTC. The encoded protein is CSASGQIGETQYF.

This clonotype showed up many times. The rearrangement joins TRBV10-1 to TRBJ2-7; D is tentatively TRBD1 or TRBD2 (5 bases each). The CDR3 extends over 15 amino acids. Trimming removed 2 bases at V and 2 bases at J, with 13 bases between. CDR1 is WNHNN, CDR2 SYGVQD, per germline (reference sequence). The CDR3 bases are TGCGCCAGCAGTGAGAGGGAGAACAGGCCCTACGAGCAGTACTTC. This codes for CASSERENRPYEQYF.

The rearrangement uses TRBV20-1 and TRBJ2-2; the match to TRBD2 covers 13 bases. CDR3 size: 14 residues. Germline-derived CDR1 and CDR2 are DFQATT and SNEGSKA (reference sequence). V shed 6 bases, J shed 9 bases, and the junction held 7 bases outside the gene matches. CDR3 nucleotide sequence: TGCAGTGCGAAAGGACTAGCGGGAGAATGGGAGCTGTTTTTT. Amino acids: CSAKGLAGEWELFF.

At least ten counts were recorded for this clonotype. The V call is TRBV6-2 or TRBV6-3, the J call TRBJ2-2; D remains ambiguous. The CDR3 loop spans 12 amino acids. CDR1 and CDR2 from the germline V gene are MNHEY and SVGEGT. The V end lost 7 bases, the J end lost 11 bases, and 14 bases lay between the germline ends. The CDR3 protein is CASIIGSYELFF. CDR3 coding DNA: TGTGCCAGCATCATTGGGTCCTATGAGCTGTTTTTT.

This clonotype was observed many times. This rearrangement joins TRBV7-3 to TRBJ2-2, with D unresolved. The CDR3 totals 14 residues. Trimming shortened V by 5 bases and J by 1 base, and 8 bases separated the two germline ends. Per germline, CDR1 SGHTA and CDR2 FQGTGA. The CDR3 region has the DNA TGTGCCAGCAGCCCGTATGGGAACACCGGGGAGCTGTTTTTT. Protein: CASSPYGNTGELFF.